The next 9 T cell receptor beta chains were all read from a single sample in a study of blood T cell repertoires in COVID-19 (dated by TCRdb to 2020 to 2022). The library was produced with the immunoSEQ multiplex PCR assay. As stored in TCRdb, this immuneACCESS dataset retains in-frame rearrangements with V and J assigned. A fraction of the clones does not appear; measured against another copy, unresolved V genes explain less than half of the discrepancy, and the remainder lacks a known reason. Present in this sample are about 160,000 clones, approximately 85% of which were seen just once. Of the sample, about 5.6% is held by the ten largest clones. What was sequenced was peripheral blood. These receptors were obtained from a woman in her fifties or sixties with COVID-19, enrolled during active disease.

The chain carries TRBV5-5 and TRBJ2-1, with TRBD1 identical over 7 bases. Germline loops: CDR1 SGHKS, CDR2 YYEKEE (reference sequence). The junction had 8 bases not matched to a gene; V was cut back by 2 bases and J by 3 bases. The CDR3 extends over 16 amino acids. CDR3 sequence: CASSFGDSSRYNEQFF. CDR3 sequence (DNA): TGTGCCAGCAGCTTTGGGGACAGCTCCCGCTACAATGAGCAGTTCTTC.

This clone was observed at least ten times. This chain links TRBV30 with TRBJ1-2; the D gene is possibly TRBD1 (5 bases). The CDR3 totals 14 residues. Germline loops: CDR1 GTSNPN, CDR2 SVGIG (reference sequence). The V gene lost 4 bases and the J gene lost 4 bases, with 16 bases spanning the gap. For the CDR3, the DNA is TGTGCCTGGACCGGACACCCCTCTTTCTATGGCTACACCTTC. It translates to CAWTGHPSFYGYTF. Full variable domain (rest looked up from reference TRBV30 and TRBJ1-2): SQTIHQWPATLVQPVGSPLSLECTVEGTSNPNLYWYRQAAGRGLQLLFYSVGIGQISSEVPQNLSASRPQDRQFILSSKKLLLSDSGFYLCAWTGHPSFYGYTFGSGTRLTVV.

This clone has only a few counts. The chain has TRBV18 and TRBJ1-2, with D perhaps matching TRBD1 (6 bases). The CDR3 length is 19 residues. The V gene's germline CDR1 is KGHSH and CDR2 LQKENI. The V gene lost 2 bases and the J gene lost 0 bases, with 22 bases spanning the gap. Written as DNA, the CDR3 is TGTGCCAGCTCACCAGGTCTAGGTGGACAGAAGTTAGCTAACTATGGCTACACCTTC. It codes for CASSPGLGGQKLANYGYTF.

J is TRBJ1-1 and V is TRBV6-5; TRBD1 might be the D (6 bases). The germline V gene encodes CDR1 MNHEY and CDR2 SVGAGI. Trimming removed 2 bases at V and 4 bases at J, with 8 bases between. CDR3 length equals 13 residues. The DNA of the CDR3 is TGTGCCAGCAGTTACACAGGGTCCACTGAAGCTTTCTTT. Translated: CASSYTGSTEAFF.

The V and J genes are TRBV9 and TRBJ2-3, with D possibly being TRBD2 (5 bases). Germline CDR1 is SGDLS and CDR2 is YYNGEE. CDR3 length: 13 residues. The ends were cut back, 3 bases at V and 3 bases at J, with 8 bases in the middle. The CDR3 loop reads CASSGGVTDTQYF. The CDR3 coding sequence is TGTGCCAGCAGCGGGGGAGTTACAGATACGCAGTATTTT. The full variable domain, completed using reference TRBV9 and TRBJ2-3, is DSGVTQTPKHLITATGQRVTLRCSPRSGDLSVYWYQQSLDQGLQFLIQYYNGEERAKGNILERFSAQQFPDLHSELNLSSLELGDSALYFCASSGGVTDTQYFGPGTRLTVL.

In regard to this clone: At one end the junction does not follow the germline gene, possibly because of a read error. The chain is built from TRBV7-7 and TRBJ2-5; maybe TRBD1 (6 bases). This CDR3 contains 14 residues. CDR1 SSHAT and CDR2 FNYEAQ come from the germline V gene (reference sequence). In DNA form, the CDR3 reads TGTGCTAGCAGCCCCTGGGACAACCAAGAGACCCAGTACTTC. It is translated as CASSPWDNQETQYF.

The genes are TRBV21-1 and TRBJ1-5; the table assigns TRBD1, which was not confirmed against the DNA. TRBV21-1 is labeled a pseudogene. CDR3 length: 16 amino acids. The CDR3, as DNA: TGTGCCAGCAGCCTCAGGGGGACGGTTAGCAATCAGCCCCAGCATTTT. Its translation: CASSLRGTVSNQPQHF.

Note on this clone: A much larger clone lies a single base off, so this may be a read error. Other DNA sequences in the same sample also yield this CDR3. The chain is built from TRBV27 and TRBJ1-6, with 9 positions matching TRBD1. Trimming cost V 6 bases and J 9 bases; bases outside gene matches: 3. CDR3 size: 13 residues. Germline lookup yields CDR1 MNHEY and CDR2 SMNVEV (reference sequence). The DNA of the CDR3 is TGTGCCAGCAGGGGACAGGGAAGTTCACCCCTCCACTTT. Translation: CASRGQGSSPLHF.

The genes are TRBV20-1 and TRBJ1-5; D is uncertain. The germline CDR1 and CDR2 sequences are DFQATT and SNEGSKA (reference sequence). The CDR3 sequence is 11 residues long. The V gene lost 5 bases and the J gene lost 11 bases, with 13 bases spanning the gap. The CDR3: CSASYLSAQHF. CDR3 nucleotide sequence: TGCAGTGCTTCCTATTTATCGGCCCAGCATTTT.